These T cell receptor beta chains were read from a single sample in a study of graft-versus-host responses after intestinal transplantation. These receptors lack a known antigen. Generated by immunoSEQ multiplex PCR, the TCRdb table keeps only in-frame clones and is missing some. The top ten clones hold about 0.5% of a sample with around 90,000 clones, about 93% of them seen once. Sequences were derived from unstimulated CD8+ T cells sorted from spleen or lymph node cells, sampled before intestinal transplant. These TCRs come from a human donor who received an intestinal transplant. Both conserved end residues are part of each CDR3. D genes are given only for firm matches. Clone size, where shown, is once, few, many, or a class for clones that have expanded.

v_call: TRBV7-9
j_call: TRBJ1-5
clone_size: -
d_call: TRBD1
cdr3_nt: TGTGCCAGCAGCTCAGACAGGGGGCGATTGAATCAGCCCCAGCATTTT
cdr3_aa: CASSSDRGRLNQPQHF

v_call: TRBV30
j_call: TRBJ1-1
clone_size: once
d_call: TRBD1
cdr3_nt: TGTGCCTGGAGTACTCTTGGACAGGGGAAGACTGAAGCTTTCTTT
cdr3_aa: CAWSTLGQGKTEAFF

v_call: TRBV27
j_call: TRBJ2-2
clone_size: once
d_call: -
cdr3_nt: TGTGCCAGCGGCTTTGGGAGCAACACCGGGGAGCTGTTTTTT
cdr3_aa: CASGFGSNTGELFF

v_call: TRBV4-2
j_call: TRBJ2-3
clone_size: -
d_call: TRBD2
cdr3_nt: TGTGCCAGCAGCCAAGACCCCGGGTCCCTAGCGGGGGTAGAAACGCAGTATTTT
cdr3_aa: CASSQDPGSLAGVETQYF

v_call: TRBV4-1
j_call: TRBJ2-5
clone_size: -
d_call: -
cdr3_nt: TGCGCCAGCAGCCAAGTGGGGGGAGGCCAAGAGACCCAGTACTTC
cdr3_aa: CASSQVGGGQETQYF

v_call: TRBV30
j_call: TRBJ1-1
clone_size: -
d_call: -
cdr3_nt: TGTGCCTGGAGTTTAACATTGAACACTGAAGCTTTCTTT
cdr3_aa: CAWSLTLNTEAFF

v_call: TRBV21-1
j_call: TRBJ2-7
clone_size: once
d_call: -
cdr3_nt: TGTGCCAGCAGCAAAGGGCAGGGGGGCCTAGGATCCTACGAGCAGTACTTC
cdr3_aa: CASSKGQGGLGSYEQYF

v_call: TRBV11-2
j_call: TRBJ1-2
clone_size: -
d_call: TRBD1
cdr3_nt: TGTGCCAGCAGTCTCCTCACAGGGGCCTATGGCTACACCTTC
cdr3_aa: CASSLLTGAYGYTF

v_call: TRBV19
j_call: TRBJ1-1
clone_size: -
d_call: TRBD1
cdr3_nt: TGTGCCAGTAGGCCGGGACAGCTAATTTTGAACACTGAAGCTTTCTTT
cdr3_aa: CASRPGQLILNTEAFF

v_call: TRBV27
j_call: TRBJ1-1
clone_size: few
d_call: TRBD1
cdr3_nt: TGTGCCAGCAGCGGACAGGGAGGCACTGAAGCTTTCTTT
cdr3_aa: CASSGQGGTEAFF

v_call: TRBV13
j_call: TRBJ2-5
clone_size: -
d_call: TRBD2
cdr3_nt: TGTGCCAGCCACAGGAGCGGGAGGGCAGAGACCCAGTACTTC
cdr3_aa: CASHRSGRAETQYF

v_call: TRBV4-1
j_call: TRBJ2-7
clone_size: -
d_call: -
cdr3_nt: TGCGCCAGCAGCCAAGCGGCGGACTCTGCCTACGAGCAGTACTTC
cdr3_aa: CASSQAADSAYEQYF

v_call: TRBV2
j_call: TRBJ1-5
clone_size: -
d_call: -
cdr3_nt: TGTGCCAGCAGTGAAGATGCTCAGATACTAAGCAATCAGCCCCAGCATTTT
cdr3_aa: CASSEDAQILSNQPQHF

v_call: TRBV7-2
j_call: TRBJ2-7
clone_size: -
d_call: -
cdr3_nt: TGTGCCAGCAGCCCAGGCAGCGGCCTATCTACCTACGAGCAGTACTTC
cdr3_aa: CASSPGSGLSTYEQYF

v_call: TRBV7-7
j_call: TRBJ2-3
clone_size: -
d_call: -
cdr3_nt: TGTGCCAGCAGCCCTTCGGTACGTCGGGGAGATACGCAGTATTTT
cdr3_aa: CASSPSVRRGDTQYF

v_call: TRBV30
j_call: TRBJ1-6
clone_size: -
d_call: -
cdr3_nt: TGTGCCTGGAGTGAACAGAATAATTCACCCCTCCACTTT
cdr3_aa: CAWSEQNNSPLHF

v_call: TRBV30
j_call: TRBJ2-1
clone_size: -
d_call: TRBD2
cdr3_nt: TGTGCCTGGAGCCTTACTAGCGGGAGTTACAATGAGCAGTTCTTC
cdr3_aa: CAWSLTSGSYNEQFF

v_call: TRBV13
j_call: TRBJ2-5
clone_size: -
d_call: -
cdr3_nt: TGTGCCAGCAGCAGCGGACACCAAGAGACCCAGTACTTC
cdr3_aa: CASSSGHQETQYF

v_call: TRBV6-5
j_call: TRBJ2-7
clone_size: -
d_call: TRBD1
cdr3_nt: TGTGCCAGCAGTTACTCTACCGGGACAGCCACCTACGAGCAGTACTTC
cdr3_aa: CASSYSTGTATYEQYF

v_call: TRBV4-1
j_call: TRBJ2-1
clone_size: -
d_call: TRBD2
cdr3_nt: TGCGCCAGCAGCCACCGGACTAGCGGGAGGTGGGATGAGCAGTTCTTC
cdr3_aa: CASSHRTSGRWDEQFF

v_call: TRBV28
j_call: TRBJ2-7
clone_size: -
d_call: TRBD2
cdr3_nt: TGTGCCAGCACGAGGTCCCTCGGCGGGAGGGCCAGTTACGAGCAGTACTTC
cdr3_aa: CASTRSLGGRASYEQYF

v_call: TRBV18
j_call: TRBJ1-2
clone_size: -
d_call: TRBD1
cdr3_nt: TGTGCCAGCTCGCGTGGGCCCGGGACAGATCGTGGCTACACCTTC
cdr3_aa: CASSRGPGTDRGYTF

v_call: TRBV7-9
j_call: TRBJ2-1
clone_size: -
d_call: TRBD2
cdr3_nt: TGTGCCAGCAGCCCAACCGGGACTAACTACAATGAGCAGTTCTTC
cdr3_aa: CASSPTGTNYNEQFF

v_call: TRBV6-1
j_call: TRBJ1-4
clone_size: few
d_call: -
cdr3_nt: TGTGCCAGCACAGGGGAATGGGAACTGTTTTTT
cdr3_aa: CASTGEWELFF

v_call: TRBV4-2
j_call: TRBJ2-7
clone_size: -
d_call: TRBD1
cdr3_nt: TGTGCCAGCAGCCAAGACAGGGGGTACTACGAGCAGTACTTC
cdr3_aa: CASSQDRGYYEQYF

v_call: TRBV5-4
j_call: TRBJ2-2
clone_size: -
d_call: -
cdr3_nt: TGTGCCAGCAGCGACCCCTCTCGACAGGCCACCGGGGAGCTGTTTTTT
cdr3_aa: CASSDPSRQATGELFF

v_call: TRBV7-8
j_call: TRBJ2-1
clone_size: -
d_call: TRBD2
cdr3_nt: TGTGCCAGCAGCTCCTTACGGGGGGGCCACGAGCAGTTCTTC
cdr3_aa: CASSSLRGGHEQFF

v_call: TRBV19
j_call: TRBJ2-7
clone_size: -
d_call: -
cdr3_nt: TGTGCCAGTAGTATATATGGAGGGACCGACGCCTACGAGCAGTACTTC
cdr3_aa: CASSIYGGTDAYEQYF

v_call: TRBV4-1
j_call: TRBJ2-1
clone_size: once
d_call: TRBD1
cdr3_nt: TGCGCCAGCAGCCAAGCCGTGACAGGGGACTCCTACAATGAGCAGTTCTTC
cdr3_aa: CASSQAVTGDSYNEQFF